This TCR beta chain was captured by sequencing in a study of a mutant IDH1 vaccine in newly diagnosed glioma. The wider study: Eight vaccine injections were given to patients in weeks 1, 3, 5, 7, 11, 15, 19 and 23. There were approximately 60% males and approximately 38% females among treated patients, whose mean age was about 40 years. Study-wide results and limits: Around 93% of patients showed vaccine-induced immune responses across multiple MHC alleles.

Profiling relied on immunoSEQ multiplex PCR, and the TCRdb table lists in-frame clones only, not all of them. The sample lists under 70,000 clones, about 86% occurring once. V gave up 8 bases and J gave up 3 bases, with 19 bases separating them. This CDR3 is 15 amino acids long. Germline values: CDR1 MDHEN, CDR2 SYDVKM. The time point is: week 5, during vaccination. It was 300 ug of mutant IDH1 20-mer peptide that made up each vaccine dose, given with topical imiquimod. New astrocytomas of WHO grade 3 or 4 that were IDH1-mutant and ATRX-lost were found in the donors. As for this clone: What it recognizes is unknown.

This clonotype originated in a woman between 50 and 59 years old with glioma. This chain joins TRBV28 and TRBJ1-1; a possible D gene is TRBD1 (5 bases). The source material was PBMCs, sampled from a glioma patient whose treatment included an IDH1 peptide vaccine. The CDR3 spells CASPPQRGEDTEAFF. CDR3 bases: TGTGCCAGCCCCCCTCAGCGGGGGGAAGACACTGAAGCTTTCTTT.